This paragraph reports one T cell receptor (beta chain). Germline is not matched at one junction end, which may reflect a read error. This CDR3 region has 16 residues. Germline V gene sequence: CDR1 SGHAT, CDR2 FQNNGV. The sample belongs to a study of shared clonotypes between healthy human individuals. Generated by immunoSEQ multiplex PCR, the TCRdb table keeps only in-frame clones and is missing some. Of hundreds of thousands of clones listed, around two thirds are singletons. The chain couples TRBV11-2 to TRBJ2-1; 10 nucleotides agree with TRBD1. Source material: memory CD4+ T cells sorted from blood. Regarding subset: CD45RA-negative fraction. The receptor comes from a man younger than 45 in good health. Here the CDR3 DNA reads TGTGCCAGCAGCTCCCCCGCCCGGGACAGGGGTACCTCAGGGATCTTC. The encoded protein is CASSSPARDRGTSGIF.